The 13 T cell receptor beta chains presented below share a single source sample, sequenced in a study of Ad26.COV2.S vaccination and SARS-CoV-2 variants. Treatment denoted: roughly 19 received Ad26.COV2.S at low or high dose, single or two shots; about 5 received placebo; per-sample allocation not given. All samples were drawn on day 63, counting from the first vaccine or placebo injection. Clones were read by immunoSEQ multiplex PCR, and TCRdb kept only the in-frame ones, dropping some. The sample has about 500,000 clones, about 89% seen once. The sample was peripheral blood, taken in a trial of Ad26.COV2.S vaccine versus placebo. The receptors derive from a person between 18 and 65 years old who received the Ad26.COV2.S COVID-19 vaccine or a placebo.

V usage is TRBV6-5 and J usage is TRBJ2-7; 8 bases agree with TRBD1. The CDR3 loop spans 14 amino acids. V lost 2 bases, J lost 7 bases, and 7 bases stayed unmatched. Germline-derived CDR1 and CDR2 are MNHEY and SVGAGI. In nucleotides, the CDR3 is TGTGCCAGCAGTTACGACAGGGGCAGAGGGGAGCAGTACTTC. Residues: CASSYDRGRGEQYF.

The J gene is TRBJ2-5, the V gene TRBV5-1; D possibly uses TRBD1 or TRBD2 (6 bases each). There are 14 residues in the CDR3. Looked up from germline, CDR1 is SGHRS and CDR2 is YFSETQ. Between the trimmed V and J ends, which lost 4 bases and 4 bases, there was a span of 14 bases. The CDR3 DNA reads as TGCGCCAGCAGCGCGGGGCAGGGGCCAGAGACCCAGTACTTC. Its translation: CASSAGQGPETQYF.

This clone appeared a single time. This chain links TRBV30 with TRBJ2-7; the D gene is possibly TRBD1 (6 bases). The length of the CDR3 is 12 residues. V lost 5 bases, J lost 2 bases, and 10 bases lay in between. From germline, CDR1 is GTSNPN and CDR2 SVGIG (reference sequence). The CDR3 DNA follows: TGTGCCTGGGATACAGGGACCTACGAGCAGTACTTC. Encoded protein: CAWDTGTYEQYF.

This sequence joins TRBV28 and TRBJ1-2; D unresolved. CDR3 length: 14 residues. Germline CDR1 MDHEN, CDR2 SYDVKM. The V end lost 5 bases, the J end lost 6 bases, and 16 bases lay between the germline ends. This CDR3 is CASSPSHLSHGYTF. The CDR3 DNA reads TGTGCCAGCAGTCCTTCCCATCTGTCCCATGGCTACACCTTC.

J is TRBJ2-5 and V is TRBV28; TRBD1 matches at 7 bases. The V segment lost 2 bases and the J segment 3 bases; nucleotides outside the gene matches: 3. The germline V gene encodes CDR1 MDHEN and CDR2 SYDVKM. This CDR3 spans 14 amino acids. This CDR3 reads CASSLLGTEETQYF. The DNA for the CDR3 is TGTGCCAGCAGTTTACTCGGGACAGAAGAGACCCAGTACTTC.

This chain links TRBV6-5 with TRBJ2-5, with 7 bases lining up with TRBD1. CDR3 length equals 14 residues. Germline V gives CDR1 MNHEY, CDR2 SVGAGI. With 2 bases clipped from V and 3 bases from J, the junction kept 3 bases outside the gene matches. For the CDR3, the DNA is TGTGCCAGCAGTTACCGCAGGGGGAAAGAGACCCAGTACTTC. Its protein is CASSYRRGKETQYF.

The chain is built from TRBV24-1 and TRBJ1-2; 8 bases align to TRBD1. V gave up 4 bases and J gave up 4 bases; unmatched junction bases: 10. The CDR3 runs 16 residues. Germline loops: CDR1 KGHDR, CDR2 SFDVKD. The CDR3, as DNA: TGTGCCACCAGTGACACCGAAGATACAGGGGGCTATGGCTACACCTTC. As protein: CATSDTEDTGGYGYTF.

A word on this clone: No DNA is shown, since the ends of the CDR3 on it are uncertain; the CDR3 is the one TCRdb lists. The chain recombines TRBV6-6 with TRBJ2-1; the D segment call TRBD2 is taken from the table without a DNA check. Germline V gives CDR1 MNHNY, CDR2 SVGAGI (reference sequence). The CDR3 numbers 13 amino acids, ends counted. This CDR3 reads CASTVGGGSEAFF.

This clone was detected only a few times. Here the CDR3 reads CASSLFGTGVFGQPQHF. Written as DNA, the CDR3 is TGTGCCAGCAGTTTATTCGGGACAGGGGTCTTCGGTCAGCCCCAGCATTTT. This sequence joins TRBV27 and TRBJ1-5; 10 bases match TRBD1. Germline loops: CDR1 MNHEY, CDR2 SMNVEV (reference sequence). CDR3 length equals 17 residues. Trimming at V came to 1 base and at J to 6 bases, leaving 9 bases not matched to a gene.

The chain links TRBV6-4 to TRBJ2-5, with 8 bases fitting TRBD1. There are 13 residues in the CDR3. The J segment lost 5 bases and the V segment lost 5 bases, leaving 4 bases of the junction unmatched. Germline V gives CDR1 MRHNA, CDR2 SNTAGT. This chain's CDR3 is CASSPDRGETQYF. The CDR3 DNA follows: TGTGCCAGCAGTCCCGACAGGGGCGAGACCCAGTACTTC.

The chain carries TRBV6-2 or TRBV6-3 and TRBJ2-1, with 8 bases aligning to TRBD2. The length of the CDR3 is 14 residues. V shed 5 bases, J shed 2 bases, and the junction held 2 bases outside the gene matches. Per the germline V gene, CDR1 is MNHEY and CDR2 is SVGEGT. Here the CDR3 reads CASSDSGAYNEQFF. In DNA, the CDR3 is TGTGCCAGCAGTGATAGCGGGGCCTACAATGAGCAGTTCTTC.

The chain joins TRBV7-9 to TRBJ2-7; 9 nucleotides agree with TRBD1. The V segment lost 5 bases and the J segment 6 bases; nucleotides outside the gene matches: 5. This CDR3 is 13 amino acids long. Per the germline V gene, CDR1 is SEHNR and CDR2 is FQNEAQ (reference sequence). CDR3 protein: CASSGTGYGEQYF. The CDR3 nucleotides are TGTGCCAGCAGCGGGACAGGGTACGGCGAGCAGTACTTC.

The CDR3 reads CASSLSSINEKLFF. CDR3 nucleotide sequence: TGTGCCAGCAGTTTGTCAAGTATTAATGAAAAACTGTTTTTT. This chain connects TRBV6-5 to TRBJ1-4; no clear D gene. There are 14 residues in the CDR3. Trimming took off 4 bases at V and 4 bases at J, with 10 bases between the two ends. The germline V gene encodes CDR1 MNHEY and CDR2 SVGAGI.